This TCR beta chain was captured in a study of blood T cell repertoires in COVID-19. In the study overall: T cells, B-cell-depleted T cells, or PBMCs supplied cDNA or gDNA.

Germline-derived CDR1 and CDR2 are MNHEY and SMNVEV (reference sequence). The CDR3 totals 14 residues. Between the trimmed V and J ends, which lost 2 bases and 6 bases, there was a span of 11 bases. Profiled with immunoSEQ multiplex PCR; TCRdb holds only in-frame clones, not every one. The data show a few hundred thousand clones, with around 89% seen just once and around 4% held by the top ten. Living in about two dozen US areas, the participants were between 18 and 89 years of age. Resolution of symptoms, clearance, or two negative PCRs was present in recovered Cohort 3 donors. The V and J genes are TRBV27 and TRBJ1-5; TRBD1 might be the D (6 bases). Specimen: PBMCs or T cells enriched from blood (not recorded which). The source is a woman aged 25 to 39 who had recovered from COVID-19. Here the CDR3 DNA reads TGTGCCAGCAGTTTAGCGGGGGGCGGTCAGCCCCAGCATTTT. Translated, it gives CASSLAGGGQPQHF.